This T cell receptor beta chain was documented in a study of blood T cell repertoires in COVID-19 (dated by TCRdb to 2019 to 2021). Broadly, across the study: Samples from collaborators originated in the United States, Italy and Spain and spanned both the acute and convalescent phases of COVID-19. The prospective study material was composed of cDNA or gDNA derived from T cells, B-cell-depleted T cells, or PBMCs. Deeply sampled blood TCRbeta repertoires from subjects exposed to, actively infected with, or recovered from COVID-19 were included in the dataset. The repertoires were released in a freely available public database meant as a resource for research on the immune response to SARS-CoV-2. Samples were obtained from the ongoing ImmuneRACE study (first 160 participants) and from over 1,000 subjects provided by 6 global collaborators. Sample metadata almost always included a de-identified subject ID, COVID-19 status, age in years and sex. Where HLA class I and class II types were available, the types were taken from metadata supplied by the sample provider, not from assay-based typing. General conclusions and limits of the study: Clinical and demographic metadata were provided uncurated, with the amount varying by source and participant.

The immunoSEQ Assay, a bias-controlled multiplex PCR, was used to amplify TCRbeta CDR3 regions from genomic DNA. The authors processed their data as follows. Nucleated cell counts per sample were estimated from amplification of reference gene primers within the assay. To quantify the absolute abundance of each unique TCRbeta CDR3 rearrangement, sequence reads were collapsed and filtered. For each sample, productive Simpson clonality was calculated by taking the square root of Simpson's diversity index across productive rearrangements. TCRdb's version of the immuneACCESS table is confined to in-frame rearrangements and falls short of the full clone set. An unresolved V gene accounts for under half of the shortfall where checked; the remainder is of unknown origin. The DNA gave D and trimming, while V, J and clone size come from that table. The sample table shows around 130,000 clones, and about 84% are seen once. Of the sample, around 1.6% falls within the top ten clones.

Note on this clone: The clone's antigen remains unknown. Nothing much larger sits one base from this clone, and base qualities are not available.

Participants in the prospective study were enrolled through a virtual design, were aged about 18 to 100 years, and lived in roughly 26 United States geographic areas. To assign participants to cohorts, the prospective study relied on clinical history that participants themselves reported in a screening survey and a study questionnaire. Exposed participants had been in contact with someone with a PCR-confirmed or clinician-diagnosed COVID-19 case within 2 weeks of study entry. In the prospective study, whole blood, serum and a nasopharyngeal or oropharyngeal swab were collected from each participant by mobile phlebotomists. Over a roughly 2-month period, participants in the prospective study had the option of providing additional blood draws and questionnaires. Before DNA extraction, blood samples from the prospective study were shipped at room temperature or frozen. Here V drops 2 bases and J drops 3 bases, and the junction holds 15 bases not matched to any gene. As encoded in the germline V gene, CDR1 is SGHAT while CDR2 is FQNNGV. Counted from cysteine to phenylalanine, this CDR3 has 19 amino acids. Solely the CDR3 DNA is kept, with 57 bases framed from the first base.

The sample comprised PBMCs or T cells enriched from blood (not recorded which). This TCR was sampled from a woman in her late teens or twenties who had been exposed to COVID-19. Here the chain combines TRBV11-2 and TRBJ2-2; TRBD1 agrees with 7 junctional bases. For the CDR3, the sequence is CASSLFARPGTGDTGELFF. The sequenced DNA: TGTGCCAGCAGCTTATTCGCACGACCCGGAACAGGGGACACCGGGGAGCTGTTTTTT.